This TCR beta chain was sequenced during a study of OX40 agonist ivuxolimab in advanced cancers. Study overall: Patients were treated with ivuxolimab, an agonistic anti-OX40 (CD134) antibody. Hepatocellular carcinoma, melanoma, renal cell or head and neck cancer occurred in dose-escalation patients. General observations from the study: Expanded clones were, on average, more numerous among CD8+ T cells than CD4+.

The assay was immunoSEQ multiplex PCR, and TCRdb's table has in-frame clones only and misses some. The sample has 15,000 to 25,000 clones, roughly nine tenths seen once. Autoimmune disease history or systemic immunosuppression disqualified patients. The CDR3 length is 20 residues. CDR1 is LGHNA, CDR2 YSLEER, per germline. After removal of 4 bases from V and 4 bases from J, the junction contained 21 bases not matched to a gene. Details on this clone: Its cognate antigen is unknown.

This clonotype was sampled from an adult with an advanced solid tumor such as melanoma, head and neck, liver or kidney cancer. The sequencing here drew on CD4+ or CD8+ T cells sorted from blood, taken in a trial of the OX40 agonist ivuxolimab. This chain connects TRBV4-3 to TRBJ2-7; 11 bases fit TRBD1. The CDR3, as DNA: TGCGCCAGCAGCCGCAGCTCCGGGACAGGGGGTCCATTGAGACCTTACGAGCAGTACTTC. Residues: CASSRSSGTGGPLRPYEQYF.